Included here is one T cell receptor (beta chain) sequence, with context. The data were obtained in a study of blood T cell repertoires in COVID-19. The overall study: COVID-19 samples from acute and convalescent phases originated in the United States, Italy and Spain. Sample material is recorded as cDNA or gDNA derived from T cells, B-cell-depleted T cells, or PBMCs.

CDR1 is KGHSH, CDR2 LQKENI, per germline. V lost 3 bases to trimming and J lost 2 bases; unmatched junction nucleotides: 6. The CDR3 totals 15 residues. In the study's own analysis: It was from reference gene primer amplification that nucleated cell counts were estimated. Profiling relied on immunoSEQ multiplex PCR, and the TCRdb table lists in-frame clones only, not all of them. V and J calls and clone size come straight from that table; D and trimming were deduced from the DNA. This sample has tens of thousands of clones, with 86% found just once. This receptor was identified in a man aged 45-65 years with active COVID-19. The chain combines TRBV18 with TRBJ1-1; 7 bases fit TRBD1. The sample comprised peripheral blood. Written as DNA, the CDR3 is TGTGCCAGCTCACCGAGAGGACAGGCTAACACTGAAGCTTTCTTT. Its protein is CASSPRGQANTEAFF. Using reference TRBV18 and TRBJ1-1 for the parts outside the CDR3, the full variable domain is NAGVMQNPRHLVRRRGQEARLRCSPMKGHSHVYWYRQLPEEGLKFMVYLQKENIIDESGMPKERFSAEFPKEGPSILRIQQVVRGDSAAYFCASSPRGQANTEAFFGQGTRLTVV.